What follows describes a single T cell receptor beta chain. Its recognized antigen is unknown. Base-call qualities are not available, and no considerably larger clone is one nucleotide away. This sample is part of a study of blood T cell repertoires in COVID-19 (dated by TCRdb to the early 2020s). About the full investigation: The collaborator samples originated in the United States, Italy and Spain and spanned the acute and convalescent phases of COVID-19. The material from the prospective study consisted of cDNA or gDNA derived from T cells, B-cell-depleted T cells, or PBMCs. Subjects who had been exposed to COVID-19, were actively infected with it, or had recovered from it provided the deeply sampled blood TCRbeta repertoires that made up the dataset. A freely available public database, intended as a resource for researchers studying the immune response to SARS-CoV-2, is where the repertoires were released. Samples came from the ongoing ImmuneRACE study (first 160 participants) plus 1,254 subjects from 6 global collaborators. Nearly every sample came with metadata listing a de-identified subject ID, COVID-19 status, age in years and sex. HLA class I and class II types, where available, came from metadata supplied by the sample provider rather than from assay-based typing.

CDR1 MNHEY and CDR2 SVGAGI were looked up in the germline V gene. For this chain, trimming is 2 bases at the V end and 7 bases at the J end, and the number of junction bases without a gene match is 6. The CDR3 runs 16 residues from the cysteine to the phenylalanine. Only the CDR3 portion is preserved as DNA: 48 bases, with reading frame beginning at the first base. TCRbeta CDR3 regions were amplified from genomic DNA by means of the immunoSEQ Assay, a bias-controlled multiplex PCR. Per the original workflow: The number of nucleated cells in each sample was estimated by amplification of reference gene primers within the assay. To quantify the absolute abundance of each unique TCRbeta CDR3 rearrangement, sequence reads were collapsed and filtered. Productive Simpson clonality was computed per sample as the square root of Simpson's diversity index over productive rearrangements. TCRdb re-hosts the immuneACCESS table, in-frame sequences only. Its copies lack some clones; in the studies checked, an unresolved V gene accounts for under half of them, and the cause for the rest is not known. The DNA gave D and trimming, while V, J and clone size come from that table. For this sample the table gives 150,000 to 200,000 clones, of which around 82% were detected only once. The ten largest clones capture about 10% of the sample.

Whole blood was collected in K2EDTA tubes by collaborating institutions according to the institutions' own protocols. For TCRbeta analysis, collaborators shipped samples as frozen whole blood, isolated PBMCs, or DNA extracted from either of those sample types. What the study reported, not specific to this receptor: The amount of clinical and demographic metadata varied by source and participant and was provided uncurated.

The receptor comes from a man between 60 and 70 years old with active or convalescent COVID-19. The specimen was peripheral blood. Here the chain combines TRBV6-5 and TRBJ2-1; TRBD2 fits 12 bases in the junction. The CDR3 here reads CASSYPATSGRNEQFF. The sequenced DNA is TGTGCCAGCAGTTACCCGGCCACTAGCGGGAGGAATGAGCAGTTCTTC.